This TCR beta chain was found in a study of blood T cell repertoires in COVID-19. Recruits, aged roughly 18 to 95 years, lived in 25 or so US areas. This table comes from immunoSEQ multiplex PCR, and its TCRdb copy is limited to in-frame clones, with some not included. The sample holds 270,000 or so clones, around 88% seen once. V was trimmed by 2 bases and J by 8 bases, leaving 9 bases between them. This CDR3 has 12 amino acids. The clonotype originates from a woman between 35 and 50 years old with acute COVID-19. The rearrangement uses TRBV12-3 or TRBV12-4 and TRBJ1-2; a possible D gene is TRBD1 (6 bases). The sequenced material came from PBMCs or T cells enriched from blood (not recorded which). CDR3 region: CASSLRGTGYTF. The CDR3 nucleotides read TGTGCCAGCAGTTTACGAGGGACAGGCTACACCTTC.